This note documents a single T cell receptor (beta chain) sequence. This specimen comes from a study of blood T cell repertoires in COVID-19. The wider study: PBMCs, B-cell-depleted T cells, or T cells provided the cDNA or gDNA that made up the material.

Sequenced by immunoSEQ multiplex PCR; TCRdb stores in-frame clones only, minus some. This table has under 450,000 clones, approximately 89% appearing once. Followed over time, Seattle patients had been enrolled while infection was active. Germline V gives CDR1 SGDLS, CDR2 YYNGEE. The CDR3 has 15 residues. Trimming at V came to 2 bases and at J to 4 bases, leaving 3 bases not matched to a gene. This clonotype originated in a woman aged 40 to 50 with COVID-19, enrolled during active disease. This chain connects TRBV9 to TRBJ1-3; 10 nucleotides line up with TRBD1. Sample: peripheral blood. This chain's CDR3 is CASSVGQGTGNTIYF. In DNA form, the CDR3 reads TGTGCCAGCAGCGTGGGACAGGGGACCGGAAACACCATATATTTT.